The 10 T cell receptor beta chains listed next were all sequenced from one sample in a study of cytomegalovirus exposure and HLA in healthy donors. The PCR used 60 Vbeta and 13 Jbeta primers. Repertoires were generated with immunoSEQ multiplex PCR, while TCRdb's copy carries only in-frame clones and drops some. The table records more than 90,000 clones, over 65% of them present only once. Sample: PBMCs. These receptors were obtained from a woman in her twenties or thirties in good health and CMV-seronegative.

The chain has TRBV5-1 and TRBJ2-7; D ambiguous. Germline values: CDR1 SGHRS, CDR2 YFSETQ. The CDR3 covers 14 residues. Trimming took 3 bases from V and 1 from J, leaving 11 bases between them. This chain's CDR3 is CASSSVESSYEQYF. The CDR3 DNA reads TGCGCCAGCAGCTCCGTTGAGAGTTCCTACGAGCAGTACTTC.

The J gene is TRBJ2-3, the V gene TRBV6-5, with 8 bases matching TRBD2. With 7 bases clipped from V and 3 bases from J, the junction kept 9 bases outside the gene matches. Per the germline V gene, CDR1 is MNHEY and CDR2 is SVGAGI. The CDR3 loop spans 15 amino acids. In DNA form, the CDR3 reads TGTGCCAGCACAAGCGGGAGCCGATTTACAGATACGCAGTATTTT. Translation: CASTSGSRFTDTQYF.

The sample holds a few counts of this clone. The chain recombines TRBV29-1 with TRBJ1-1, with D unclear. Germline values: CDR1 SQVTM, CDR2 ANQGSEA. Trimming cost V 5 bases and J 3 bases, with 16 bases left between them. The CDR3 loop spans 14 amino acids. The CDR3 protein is CSVRMRSPDTEAFF. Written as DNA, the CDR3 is TGCAGCGTTAGGATGCGGTCCCCCGACACTGAAGCTTTCTTT. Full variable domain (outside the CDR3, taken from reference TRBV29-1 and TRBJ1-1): SAVISQKPSRDICQRGTSLTIQCQVDSQVTMMFWYRQQPGQSLTLIATANQGSEATYESGFVIDKFPISRPNLTFSTLTVSNMSPEDSSIYLCSVRMRSPDTEAFFGQGTRLTVV.

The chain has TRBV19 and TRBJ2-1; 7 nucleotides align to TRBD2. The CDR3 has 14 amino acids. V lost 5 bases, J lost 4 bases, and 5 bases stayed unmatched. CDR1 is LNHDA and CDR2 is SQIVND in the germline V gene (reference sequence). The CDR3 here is CASSWGGLYNEQFF. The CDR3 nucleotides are TGTGCCAGTAGTTGGGGGGGACTTTACAATGAGCAGTTCTTC.

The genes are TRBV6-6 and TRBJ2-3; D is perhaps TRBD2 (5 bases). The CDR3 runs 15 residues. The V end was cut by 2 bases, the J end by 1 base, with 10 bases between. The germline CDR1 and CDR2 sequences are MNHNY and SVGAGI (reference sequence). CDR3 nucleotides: TGTGCCAGCAGTTACCACCGGGAAGGCACAGATACGCAGTATTTT. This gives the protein CASSYHREGTDTQYF.

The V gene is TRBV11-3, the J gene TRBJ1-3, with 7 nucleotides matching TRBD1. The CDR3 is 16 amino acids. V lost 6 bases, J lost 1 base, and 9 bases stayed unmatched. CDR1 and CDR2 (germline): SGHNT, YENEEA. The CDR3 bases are TGTGCCAGCAGACGTAAGGCAGGGGGGTCTGGAAACACCATATATTTT. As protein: CASRRKAGGSGNTIYF.

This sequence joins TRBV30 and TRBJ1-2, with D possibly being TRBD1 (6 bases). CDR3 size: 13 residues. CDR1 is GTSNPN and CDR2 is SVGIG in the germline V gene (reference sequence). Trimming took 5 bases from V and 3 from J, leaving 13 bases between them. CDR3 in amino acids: CAWRIEGDYGYTF. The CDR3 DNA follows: TGTGCCTGGCGTATCGAGGGGGACTATGGCTACACCTTC.

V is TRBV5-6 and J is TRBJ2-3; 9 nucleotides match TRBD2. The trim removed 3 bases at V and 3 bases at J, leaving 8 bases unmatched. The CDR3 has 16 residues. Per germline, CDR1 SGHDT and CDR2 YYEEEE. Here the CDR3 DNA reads TGTGCCAGCAGCTCTGCAGGGCTAGCGGGGACAGATACGCAGTATTTT. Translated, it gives CASSSAGLAGTDTQYF.

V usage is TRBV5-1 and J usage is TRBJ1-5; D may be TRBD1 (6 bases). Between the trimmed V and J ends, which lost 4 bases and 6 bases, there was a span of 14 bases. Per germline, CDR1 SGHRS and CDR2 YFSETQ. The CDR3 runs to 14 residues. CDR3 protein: CASSPGESGQPQHF. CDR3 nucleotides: TGCGCCAGCAGCCCAGGGGAGTCCGGTCAGCCCCAGCATTTT.

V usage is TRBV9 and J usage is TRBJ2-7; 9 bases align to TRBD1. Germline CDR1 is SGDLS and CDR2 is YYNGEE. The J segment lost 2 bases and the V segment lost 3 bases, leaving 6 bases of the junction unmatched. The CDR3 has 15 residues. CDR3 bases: TGTGCCAGCAGCGCGGGACAGGGAGGAGCCTACGAGCAGTACTTC. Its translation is CASSAGQGGAYEQYF. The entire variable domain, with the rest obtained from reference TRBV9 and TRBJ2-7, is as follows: DSGVTQTPKHLITATGQRVTLRCSPRSGDLSVYWYQQSLDQGLQFLIQYYNGEERAKGNILERFSAQQFPDLHSELNLSSLELGDSALYFCASSAGQGGAYEQYFGPGTRLTVT.